These 2 T cell receptor beta chains originate from one sample sequenced in a study of molecular identifiers for immune sequencing clone quantification. TCRdb ran MiXCR on the PCR reads and lists one entry per CDR3 protein. The sample carries 400,000 to 600,000 distinct CDR3 sequences, 20% to 25% recorded once. The sequenced sample consisted of naive CD8+ T cells from blood, with Jurkat cell RNA spiked in. Specified subset: FACS-sorted CD8+CD4-CCR7+CD45RA+ naive T cells. These receptors came from a human donor in good health. Some libraries in this study had Jurkat cell RNA spiked in.

Many counts were recorded for this clonotype. The V call is TRBV15, the J call TRBJ1-2; TRBD1 is a possible D gene (6 bases). With 0 bases removed from V and 3 bases from J, the gap between germline ends came to 8 bases. The length of the CDR3 is 14 residues. Germline V gene data show CDR1 as LNHNV and CDR2 as YYDKDF (reference sequence). CDR3 DNA: TGTGCCACCAGCAGAGAGGACAGCTACTATGGCTACACCTTC. This sequence encodes CATSREDSYYGYTF.

DNA for the CDR3: TGTGCCAGCAGCTTTTTCGGGGACCGGGGCGAGCAGTACTTC. Residues: CASSFFGDRGEQYF. The chain employs TRBV11-2 and TRBJ2-7, with D tentatively TRBD1 or TRBD2 (5 bases each). The CDR3 is 14 amino acids. Germline loops: CDR1 SGHAT, CDR2 FQNNGV. V lost 3 bases, J lost 6 bases, and 15 bases lay in between.